A single T cell receptor beta chain is shown here with its context. Its antigen is undetermined. This entry is derived from a study of OX40 agonist ivuxolimab in advanced cancers. Study summary: At around 81% male, the cohort had a mean age of approximately 64 years, ranging from about 20 to 90. Findings and limits, study-wide: In general, CD8+ T cells held more expanded clones than CD4+ did, on average. The work left the antigen specificity of expanded peripheral T cells undetermined.

The trim removed 1 base at V and 1 base at J, leaving 4 bases unmatched. In germline, CDR1 is SSHAT, CDR2 FNYEAQ (reference sequence). The CDR3 has 16 residues. Collection of blood occurred at baseline, at cycle 4 day 1, and at cycle 7 day 1. The method was immunoSEQ multiplex PCR; TCRdb's version includes in-frame clones alone and lacks a portion of them. This sample carries 55,000 to 85,000 clones, 86% of them seen once, and the ten largest clones take approximately 2.8%. The chain uses TRBV7-7 and TRBJ2-5; 9 nucleotides agree with TRBD2. Sequencing used CD4+ or CD8+ T cells sorted from blood, obtained in a trial of the OX40 agonist ivuxolimab. The receptor was isolated from an adult with an advanced solid tumor such as melanoma, head and neck, liver or kidney cancer. This chain's CDR3 is CASSLGVAGAQETQYF. CDR3 in DNA: TGTGCCAGCAGCTTAGGGGTAGCGGGAGCCCAAGAGACCCAGTACTTC.